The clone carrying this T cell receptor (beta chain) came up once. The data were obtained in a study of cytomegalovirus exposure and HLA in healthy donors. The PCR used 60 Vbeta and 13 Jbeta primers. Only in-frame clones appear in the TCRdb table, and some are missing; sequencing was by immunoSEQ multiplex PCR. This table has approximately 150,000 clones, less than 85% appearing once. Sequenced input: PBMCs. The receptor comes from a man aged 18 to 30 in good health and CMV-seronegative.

The CDR3 DNA reads TGTGCCAGCAGCTTCCGGGACTCAACTCTTTACAATGAGCAGTTCTTC. It is translated as CASSFRDSTLYNEQFF. The chain recombines TRBV7-8 with TRBJ2-1; tentatively, D is TRBD2 (6 bases). This CDR3 has 16 residues. The ends were cut back, 3 bases at V and 4 bases at J, with 16 bases in the middle. Germline V gives CDR1 SGHVS, CDR2 FQNEAQ.